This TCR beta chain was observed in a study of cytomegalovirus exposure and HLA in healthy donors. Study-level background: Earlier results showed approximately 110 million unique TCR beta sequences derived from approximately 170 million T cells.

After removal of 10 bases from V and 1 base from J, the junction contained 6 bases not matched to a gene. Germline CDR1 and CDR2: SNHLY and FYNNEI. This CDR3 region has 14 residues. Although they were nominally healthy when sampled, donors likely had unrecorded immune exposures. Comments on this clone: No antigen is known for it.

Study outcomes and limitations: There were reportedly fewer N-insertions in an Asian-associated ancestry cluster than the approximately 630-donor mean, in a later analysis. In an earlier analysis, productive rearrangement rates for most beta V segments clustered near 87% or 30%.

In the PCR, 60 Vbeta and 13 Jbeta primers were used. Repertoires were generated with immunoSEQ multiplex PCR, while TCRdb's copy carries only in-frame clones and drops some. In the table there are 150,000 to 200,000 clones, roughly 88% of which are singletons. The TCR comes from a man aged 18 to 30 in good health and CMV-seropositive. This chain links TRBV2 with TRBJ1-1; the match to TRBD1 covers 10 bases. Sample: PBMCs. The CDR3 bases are TGTGCCAAGGACAGGGGGTATGAGAACACTGAAGCTTTCTTT. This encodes CAKDRGYENTEAFF.